This record concerns one TCR beta chain sequence. Mismatch with germline at one junction end may stem from a read error. This sample was taken from a study of T cells in Graves' hyperthyroidism and ophthalmopathy. Template material for amplifying TCR beta CDR3 regions consisted of RNA transcripts. HTBI primers were employed in a first-round RT-PCR of the TCR CDR3. TCRdb fed the multiplex PCR reads into MiXCR, producing one record per CDR3 protein. The data hold 750,000 to 900,000 distinct CDR3 sequences, with 38% observed a single time. Sequences were obtained from blood. The receptor was isolated from a man in his late teens or twenties with Graves' hyperthyroidism.

The CDR3 here is CASSVALARETQYF. The CDR3 bases are TGTGCTAGCAGCGTTGCCCTAGCAAGAGAGACCCAGTACTTC. V usage is TRBV7-7 and J usage is TRBJ2-5, with TRBD2 as a possible D gene (5 bases). The CDR3 extends over 14 amino acids. CDR1 is SSHAT and CDR2 is FNYEAQ in the germline V gene (reference sequence).